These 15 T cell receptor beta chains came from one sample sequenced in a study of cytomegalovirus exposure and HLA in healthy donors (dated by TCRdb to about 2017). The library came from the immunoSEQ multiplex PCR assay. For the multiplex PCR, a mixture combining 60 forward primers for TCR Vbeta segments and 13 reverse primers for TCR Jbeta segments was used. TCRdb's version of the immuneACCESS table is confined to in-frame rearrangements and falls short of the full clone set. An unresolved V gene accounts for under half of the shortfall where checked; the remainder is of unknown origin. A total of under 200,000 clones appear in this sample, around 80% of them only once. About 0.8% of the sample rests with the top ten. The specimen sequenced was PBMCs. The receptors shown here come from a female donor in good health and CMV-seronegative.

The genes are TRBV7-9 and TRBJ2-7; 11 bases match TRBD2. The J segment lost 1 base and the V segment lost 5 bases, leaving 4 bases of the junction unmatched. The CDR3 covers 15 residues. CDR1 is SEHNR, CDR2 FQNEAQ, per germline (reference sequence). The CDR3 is CASSPGLAVSYEQYF. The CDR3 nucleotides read TGTGCCAGCAGCCCGGGACTAGCGGTTTCCTACGAGCAGTACTTC.

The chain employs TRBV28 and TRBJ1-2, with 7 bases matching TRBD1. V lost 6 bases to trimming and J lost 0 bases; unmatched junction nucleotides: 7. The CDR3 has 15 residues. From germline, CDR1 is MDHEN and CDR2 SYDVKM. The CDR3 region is CASRSGGSANYGYTF. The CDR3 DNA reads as TGTGCCAGCAGATCAGGGGGGTCAGCTAACTATGGCTACACCTTC.

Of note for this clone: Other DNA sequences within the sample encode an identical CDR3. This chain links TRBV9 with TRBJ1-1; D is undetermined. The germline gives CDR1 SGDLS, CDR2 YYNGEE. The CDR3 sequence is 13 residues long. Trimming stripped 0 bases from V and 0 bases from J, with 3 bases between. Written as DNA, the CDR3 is TGTGCCAGCAGCGTAGCGGTGAACACTGAAGCTTTCTTT. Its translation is CASSVAVNTEAFF.

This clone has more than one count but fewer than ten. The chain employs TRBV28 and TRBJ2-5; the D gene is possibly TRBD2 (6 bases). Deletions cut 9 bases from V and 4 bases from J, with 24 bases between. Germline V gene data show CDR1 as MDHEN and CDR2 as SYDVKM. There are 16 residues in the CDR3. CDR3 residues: CASSSGEGVRRETQYF. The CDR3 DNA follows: TGTGCCAGTTCGTCGGGAGAGGGAGTGCGCAGAGAGACCCAGTACTTC.

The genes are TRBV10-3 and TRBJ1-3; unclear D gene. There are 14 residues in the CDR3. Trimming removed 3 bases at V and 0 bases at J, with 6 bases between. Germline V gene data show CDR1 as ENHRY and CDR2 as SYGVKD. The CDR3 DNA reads TGTGCCATCAGTGATTCAGGCTCTGGAAACACCATATATTTT. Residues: CAISDSGSGNTIYF.

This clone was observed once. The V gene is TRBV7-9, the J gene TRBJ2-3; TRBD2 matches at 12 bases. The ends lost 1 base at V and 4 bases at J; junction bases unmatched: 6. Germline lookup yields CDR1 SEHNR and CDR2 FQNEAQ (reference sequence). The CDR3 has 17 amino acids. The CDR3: CASSLVASGGAADTQYF. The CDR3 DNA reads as TGTGCCAGCAGCTTAGTAGCTAGCGGGGGGGCCGCAGATACGCAGTATTTT. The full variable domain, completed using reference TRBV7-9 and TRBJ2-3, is DTGVSQNPRHKITKRGQNVTFRCDPISEHNRLYWYRQTLGQGPEFLTYFQNEAQLEKSRLLSDRFSAERPKGSFSTLEIQRTEQGDSAMYLCASSLVASGGAADTQYFGPGTRLTVL.

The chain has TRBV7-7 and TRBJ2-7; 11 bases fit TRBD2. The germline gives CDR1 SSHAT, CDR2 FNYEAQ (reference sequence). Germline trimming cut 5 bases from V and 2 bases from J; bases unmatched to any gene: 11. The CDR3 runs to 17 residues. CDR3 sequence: CASSPGLADRKPYEQYF. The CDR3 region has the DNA TGTGCCAGCAGCCCGGGACTAGCGGATCGAAAGCCCTACGAGCAGTACTTC.

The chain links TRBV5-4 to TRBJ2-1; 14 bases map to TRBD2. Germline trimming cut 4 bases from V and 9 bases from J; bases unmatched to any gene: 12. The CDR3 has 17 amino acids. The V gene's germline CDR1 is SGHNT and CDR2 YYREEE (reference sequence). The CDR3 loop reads CASSRTSGGTIPLEQFF. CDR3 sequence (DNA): TGTGCCAGCAGCAGGACTAGCGGGGGGACCATCCCTCTTGAGCAGTTCTTC.

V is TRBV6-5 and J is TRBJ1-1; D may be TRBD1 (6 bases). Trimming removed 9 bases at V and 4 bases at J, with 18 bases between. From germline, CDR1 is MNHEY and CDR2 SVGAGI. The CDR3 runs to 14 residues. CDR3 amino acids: CARGLRTGCTEAFF. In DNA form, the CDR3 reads TGTGCCAGGGGGTTACGAACAGGGTGCACTGAAGCTTTCTTT.

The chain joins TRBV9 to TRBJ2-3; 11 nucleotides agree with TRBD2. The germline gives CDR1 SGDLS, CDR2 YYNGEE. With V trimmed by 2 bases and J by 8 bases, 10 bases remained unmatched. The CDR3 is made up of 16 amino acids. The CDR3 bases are TGTGCCAGCAGCGTGGGCCTTAGCGGGGGGGCGGGTACGCAGTATTTT. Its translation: CASSVGLSGGAGTQYF.

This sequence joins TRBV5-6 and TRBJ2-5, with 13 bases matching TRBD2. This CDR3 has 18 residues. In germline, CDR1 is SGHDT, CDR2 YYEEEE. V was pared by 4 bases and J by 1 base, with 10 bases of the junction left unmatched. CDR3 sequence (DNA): TGTGCCAGCAGCGGGAGGGGACTAGCGGGGAACATCCAAGAGACCCAGTACTTC. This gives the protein CASSGRGLAGNIQETQYF.

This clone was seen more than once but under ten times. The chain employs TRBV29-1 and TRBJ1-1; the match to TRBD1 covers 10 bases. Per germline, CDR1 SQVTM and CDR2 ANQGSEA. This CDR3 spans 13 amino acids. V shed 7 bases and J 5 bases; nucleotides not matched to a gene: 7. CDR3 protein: CSATGTGVTEAFF. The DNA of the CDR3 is TGCAGCGCCACCGGGACAGGGGTTACTGAAGCTTTCTTT.

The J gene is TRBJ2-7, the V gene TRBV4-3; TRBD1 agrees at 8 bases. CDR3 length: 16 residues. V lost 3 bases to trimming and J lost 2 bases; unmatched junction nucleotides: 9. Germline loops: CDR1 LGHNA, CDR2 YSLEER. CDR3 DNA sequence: TGCGCCAGCAGCCAGGGGGCGGACAGGGATGCCTACGAGCAGTACTTC. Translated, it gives CASSQGADRDAYEQYF.

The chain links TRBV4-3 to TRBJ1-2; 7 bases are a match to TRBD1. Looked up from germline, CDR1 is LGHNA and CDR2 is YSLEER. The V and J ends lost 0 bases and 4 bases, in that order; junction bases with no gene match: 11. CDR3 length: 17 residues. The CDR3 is CASSQDLPGTALYGYTF. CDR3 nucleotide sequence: TGCGCCAGCAGCCAAGATCTCCCAGGGACAGCGCTCTATGGCTACACCTTC.

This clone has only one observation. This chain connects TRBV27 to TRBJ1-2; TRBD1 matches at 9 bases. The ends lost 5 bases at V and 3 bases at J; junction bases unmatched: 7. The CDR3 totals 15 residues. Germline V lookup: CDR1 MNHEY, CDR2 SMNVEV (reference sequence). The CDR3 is CASSLDRDRDYGYTF. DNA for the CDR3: TGTGCCAGCAGTCTAGACCGGGACAGGGACTATGGCTACACCTTC.